These 15 T cell receptor beta chains were sequenced from one sample in a study of T-cell memory formation after mild COVID-19. TCRdb analysed the 5' RACE reads with MiXCR anew, one entry per CDR3 protein. The table shows 100,000 to 130,000 distinct CDR3 sequences, with about 15% occurring only once. Sequenced sample: PBMCs or a T cell subset sorted from them (not recorded which). The receptors stem from a man aged 18 to 30 who had mild COVID-19 (a few samples of this study predate the infection). Cell type and time point are not known.

This clonotype has just a few counts. The rearrangement uses TRBV7-9 and TRBJ1-1; no clear D. There are 15 residues in the CDR3. V lost 2 bases and J lost 0, with 10 bases in between. Germline V CDR1 and CDR2: SEHNR, FQNEAQ (reference sequence). The CDR3 DNA reads TGTGCCAGCAGCTTAATTGGCATCTTGAACACTGAAGCTTTCTTT. Translated: CASSLIGILNTEAFF.

The rearrangement joins TRBV7-9 to TRBJ1-3; the D is unclear. Trimming pared 4 bases from V and 4 bases from J, leaving 17 bases between. This CDR3 contains 16 residues. The V gene's germline CDR1 is SEHNR and CDR2 FQNEAQ (reference sequence). Here the CDR3 DNA reads TGTGCCAGCAGCTCCAGTACGGAAGCTGTAGGAAACACCATATATTTT. It yields the protein CASSSSTEAVGNTIYF. Drawing the rest from reference TRBV7-9 and TRBJ1-3, the complete variable domain is DTGVSQNPRHKITKRGQNVTFRCDPISEHNRLYWYRQTLGQGPEFLTYFQNEAQLEKSRLLSDRFSAERPKGSFSTLEIQRTEQGDSAMYLCASSSSTEAVGNTIYFGEGSWLTVV.

Only a few counts were recorded for this clonotype. This chain links TRBV23-1 with TRBJ2-2; no definite D call. TRBV23-1 is known as an ORF, though its function is uncertain. The CDR3 covers 12 residues. Between the trimmed V and J ends, which lost 3 bases and 4 bases, there was a span of 3 bases. CDR3 sequence reads: CASSQITGELFF. In DNA, the CDR3 is TGCGCCAGCAGTCAGATCACCGGGGAGCTGTTTTTT.

This clonotype came up a few times. CDR3 loop: CASSQDRQSSYNEQFF. The CDR3 DNA reads TGCGCCAGCAGCCAAGATCGGCAGAGCTCCTACAATGAGCAGTTCTTC. This chain connects TRBV4-3 to TRBJ2-1; D is ambiguous. V lost 0 bases and J lost 0, with 9 bases in between. Per germline, CDR1 LGHNA and CDR2 YSLEER. CDR3 length: 16 amino acids.

The CDR3 loop is CASSPSPGFSYEQYF. The DNA for the CDR3 is TGCGCCAGCAGCCCGAGTCCGGGTTTTTCCTACGAGCAGTACTTC. The chain couples TRBV4-1 to TRBJ2-7, with unresolved D. The CDR3 extends over 15 amino acids. V gave up 4 bases and J gave up 1 base, with 14 bases separating them. CDR1 and CDR2 from the germline V gene are MGHRA and YSYEKL.

The chain uses TRBV27 and TRBJ2-3; no reliable D call. Trimming stripped 4 bases from V and 5 bases from J, with 13 bases between. This CDR3 region has 14 residues. Germline V CDR1 and CDR2: MNHEY, SMNVEV (reference sequence). The CDR3 protein is CASSSISLRDTQYF. CDR3 DNA sequence: TGTGCCAGCAGTTCCATCTCCCTTCGAGATACGCAGTATTTT.

This clonotype came up a few times. This sequence joins TRBV12-3 or TRBV12-4 and TRBJ2-5; 8 nucleotides agree with TRBD2. J gave up 4 bases and V 5 bases, and 6 bases lay outside the gene matches. This CDR3 region has 14 residues. CDR3 sequence: CASSPGTRRETQYF. The CDR3 coding sequence is TGTGCCAGCAGTCCTGGGACTAGAAGAGAGACCCAGTACTTC.

This clonotype occurred a few times. V usage is TRBV20-1 and J usage is TRBJ1-1; TRBD1 is a possible D gene (5 bases). Germline values: CDR1 DFQATT, CDR2 SNEGSKA (reference sequence). CDR3 size: 13 residues. Trimming took off 2 bases at V and 0 bases at J, with 7 bases between the two ends. This CDR3 is CSARPGMNTEAFF. CDR3 nucleotide sequence: TGCAGTGCTAGACCAGGGATGAACACTGAAGCTTTCTTT.

This clonotype was counted between two and nine times. The V call is TRBV9, the J call TRBJ2-1; possible D gene TRBD1, 5 bases. The germline gives CDR1 SGDLS, CDR2 YYNGEE. The CDR3 contains 15 residues. V was cut by 0 bases and J by 5 bases, with 12 bases left in between. The CDR3 coding sequence is TGTGCCAGCAGCGTAGTAGGGGAAACCCACAATGAGCAGTTCTTC. Translated, it gives CASSVVGETHNEQFF.

The chain recombines TRBV11-3 with TRBJ2-3; the D gene is possibly TRBD1 (6 bases). CDR1 SGHNT and CDR2 YENEEA come from the germline V gene. Trimming removed 5 bases at V and 0 bases at J, with 6 bases between. CDR3 length: 13 amino acids. The CDR3 reads CASSDRSTDTQYF. DNA for the CDR3: TGTGCCAGCAGCGACAGGAGCACAGATACGCAGTATTTT.

This clonotype was detected only a few times. CDR3 protein: CASSFPGGGVNEQFF. CDR3 bases: TGTGCCAGCAGTTTTCCCGGCGGGGGGGTTAATGAGCAGTTCTTC. This chain uses TRBV12-3 or TRBV12-4 with TRBJ2-1; 9 positions agree with TRBD2. J gave up 7 bases and V 3 bases, and 7 bases lay outside the gene matches. The CDR3 has 15 residues.

The J gene is TRBJ2-6, the V gene TRBV29-1, with D tentatively TRBD1 (5 bases). CDR1 is SQVTM, CDR2 ANQGSEA, per germline. This CDR3 has 13 residues. The V end lost 2 bases, the J end lost 7 bases, and 9 bases lay between the germline ends. The chain's CDR3 is CSVEKDTANVLTF. The CDR3, as DNA: TGCAGCGTTGAAAAGGACACCGCCAACGTCCTGACTTTC.

This clonotype was detected only a few times. This chain joins TRBV6-6 and TRBJ2-7, with D unclear. In germline, CDR1 is MNHNY, CDR2 SVGAGI (reference sequence). CDR3 length equals 15 residues. V lost 5 bases and J lost 9, with 23 bases in between. The CDR3 reads CASSNSPSPPLGQYF. CDR3 coding DNA: TGTGCCAGCAGTAATAGTCCCTCGCCCCCGCTTGGGCAGTACTTC.

This clonotype was found a few times. The chain uses TRBV25-1 and TRBJ1-2; tentatively, D is TRBD1 (6 bases). Germline CDR1 reads MGHDK; CDR2 reads SYGVNS. The CDR3 runs 13 residues. The germline V and J ends were trimmed by 6 bases and 5 bases, with 13 bases remaining between them. This chain's CDR3 is CASRPTGEYGYTF. The DNA of the CDR3 is TGTGCCAGCAGACCGACAGGAGAATATGGCTACACCTTC.

The rearrangement uses TRBV5-6 and TRBJ2-7; D is uncertain. The CDR3 contains 15 residues. V was trimmed by 4 bases and J by 6 bases, leaving 20 bases between them. CDR1 is SGHDT, CDR2 YYEEEE, per germline. CDR3 amino acids: CASSQTTDLIFEQYF. In DNA form, the CDR3 reads TGTGCCAGCAGCCAAACCACCGACTTGATATTCGAGCAGTACTTC.